The present T cell receptor beta chain was sequenced within a study of blood T cell repertoires in COVID-19. This CDR3 comprises 15 residues. The junction had 9 bases not matched to a gene; V was cut back by 5 bases and J by 3 bases. Germline V gene data show CDR1 as LNHDA and CDR2 as SQIVND (reference sequence). Assay used: immunoSEQ multiplex PCR; TCRdb lists only in-frame clones, some missing. Of about 50,000 clones in the sample, approximately 84% were seen once. Material for sequencing was peripheral blood. The TCR sequence derives from a human donor with active COVID-19. The donor label of this sample is uncertain. The chain links TRBV19 to TRBJ2-7; 8 bases align to TRBD1. CDR3: CASSSSDRDIYEQYF. The CDR3 nucleotides read TGTGCCAGTAGTTCCTCGGACAGGGACATCTACGAGCAGTACTTC.